This entry features one T cell receptor (beta chain) sequence. Its antigen is as yet unknown. This sample was included in a study of T cell responses to AZD1222 COVID-19 vaccine. Assay: immunoSEQ multiplex PCR; the TCRdb copy retains only in-frame clones and omits some. The data hold about 150,000 clones, with 92% observed a single time. General observations from the study: Rises in breadth and depth of Spike-specific TCRs came after two AZD1222 doses. The peak T cell response came first, and repertoires were sampled only after it. White British donors predominated, females outnumbered males, and clonal diversity was possibly underestimated.

This clonotype was sampled from an adult who received the AZD1222 COVID-19 vaccine. This specimen consisted of peripheral blood, obtained 28 days after the second AZD1222 dose.

Here the CDR3 reads CASSYTPAGGGNTIYF. The CDR3 DNA follows: TGTGCCAGCAGTTACACCCCGGCAGGGGGCGGAAACACCATATATTTT. The chain combines TRBV6-5 with TRBJ1-3, with 8 bases aligning to TRBD1. Looked up from germline, CDR1 is MNHEY and CDR2 is SVGAGI. V shed 2 bases, J shed 4 bases, and the junction held 7 bases outside the gene matches. The CDR3 covers 16 residues.